The sequence of this TCR beta chain was determined in a study of Graves' ophthalmopathy and Graves' hyperthyroidism. Background on the study: Peripheral blood was obtained at first diagnosis, ahead of any treatment.

Using RNA transcripts, the TCR beta CDR3 regions were amplified. After a first-round RT-PCR with HTBI primers, a second-round multiplex PCR was run. TCRdb redid the calling of the multiplex PCR reads with MiXCR, one entry per CDR3 protein. The data contain approximately 640,000 distinct CDR3 sequences, about 38% of them seen just once; the ten biggest clones take up 2.5% to 3.5%. The CDR3 is made up of 15 amino acids. Germline trimming cut 6 bases from V and 2 bases from J; bases unmatched to any gene: 6. The germline CDR1 and CDR2 sequences are SNHLY and FYNNEI. This sequence originates from an adult man with Graves' ophthalmopathy. The chain has TRBV2 and TRBJ1-4, with TRBD1 matching 7 bases. The sample consisted of peripheral blood. The CDR3 here is CASRGQMNTNEKLFF. In DNA, the CDR3 is TGTGCCAGCAGGGGACAGATGAACACTAATGAAAAACTGTTTTTT. The full variable domain, with the rest looked up from reference TRBV2 and TRBJ1-4, is EPEVTQTPSHQVTQMGQEVILRCVPISNHLYFYWYRQILGQKVEFLVSFYNNEISEKSEIFDDQFSVERPDGSNFTLKIRSTKLEDSAMYFCASRGQMNTNEKLFFGSGTQLSVL.